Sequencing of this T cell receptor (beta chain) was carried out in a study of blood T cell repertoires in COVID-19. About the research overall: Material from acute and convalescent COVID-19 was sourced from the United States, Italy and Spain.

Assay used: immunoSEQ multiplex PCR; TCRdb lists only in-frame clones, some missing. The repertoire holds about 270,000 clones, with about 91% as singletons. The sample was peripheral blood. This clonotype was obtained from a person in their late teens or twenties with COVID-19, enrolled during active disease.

The CDR3 region is CASRVTGSETQYF. CDR3 in DNA: TGTGCCAGTAGAGTTACAGGGTCGGAGACCCAGTACTTC. The chain is built from TRBV2 and TRBJ2-5, with a possible D match to TRBD1 (6 bases). From germline, CDR1 is SNHLY and CDR2 FYNNEI. V lost 9 bases and J lost 5, with 16 bases in between. This CDR3 spans 13 amino acids. The entire variable domain, with the rest obtained from reference TRBV2 and TRBJ2-5, is as follows: EPEVTQTPSHQVTQMGQEVILRCVPISNHLYFYWYRQILGQKVEFLVSFYNNEISEKSEIFDDQFSVERPDGSNFTLKIRSTKLEDSAMYFCASRVTGSETQYFGPGTRLLVL.